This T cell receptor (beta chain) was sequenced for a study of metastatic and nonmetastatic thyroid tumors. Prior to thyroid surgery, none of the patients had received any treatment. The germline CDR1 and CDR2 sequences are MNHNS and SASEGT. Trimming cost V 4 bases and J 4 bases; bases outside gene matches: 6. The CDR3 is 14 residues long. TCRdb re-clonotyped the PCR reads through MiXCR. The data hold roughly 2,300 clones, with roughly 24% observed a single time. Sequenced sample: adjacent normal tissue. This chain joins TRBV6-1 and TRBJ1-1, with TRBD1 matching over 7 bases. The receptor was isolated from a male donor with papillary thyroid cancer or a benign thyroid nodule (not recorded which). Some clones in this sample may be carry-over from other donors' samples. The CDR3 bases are TGTGCCAGCAGTGCCCGACAGGGATTCACTGAAGCTTTCTTT. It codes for CASSARQGFTEAFF.